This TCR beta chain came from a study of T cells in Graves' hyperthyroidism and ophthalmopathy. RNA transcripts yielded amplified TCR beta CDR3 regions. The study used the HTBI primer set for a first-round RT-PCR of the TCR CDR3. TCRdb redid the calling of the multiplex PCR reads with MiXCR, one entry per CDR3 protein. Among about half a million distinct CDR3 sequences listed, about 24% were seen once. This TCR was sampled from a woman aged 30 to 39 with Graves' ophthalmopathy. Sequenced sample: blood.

The CDR3: CASSLGTGRVTEAFF. Here the CDR3 DNA reads TGTGCCAGCAGTTTAGGGACAGGGCGGGTCACTGAAGCTTTCTTT. The genes are TRBV28 and TRBJ1-1, with TRBD1 identical over 9 bases. V was pared by 2 bases and J by 4 bases, with 5 bases of the junction left unmatched. CDR3 length: 15 residues. Germline V gene data show CDR1 as MDHEN and CDR2 as SYDVKM.